These T cell receptor beta chains were read from a single sample in a study of cytomegalovirus exposure and HLA in healthy donors. Only in-frame clones appear in the TCRdb table, and some are missing; sequencing was by immunoSEQ multiplex PCR. The sample table includes 160,000 or so clones. Sequencing used PBMCs. The receptors stem from a man aged 25-45 years in good health and CMV-seronegative. CDR3s include the opening cysteine and the closing phenylalanine or tryptophan. D genes are given only for firm matches.

J gene,V gene,D gene,CDR3 protein,CDR3 DNA
TRBJ1-2,TRBV4-3,TRBD1,CASSQDPQGEDAYTF,TGCGCCAGCAGCCAGGATCCGCAGGGGGAAGATGCCTACACCTTC
TRBJ1-4,TRBV7-9,TRBD1,CASSLRQGGEKLFF,TGTGCCAGCAGCCTTCGACAGGGGGGGGAAAAACTGTTTTTT
TRBJ1-1,TRBV30,TRBD1,CAWSRTGVTEAFF,TGTGCCTGGAGTCGGACAGGGGTGACTGAAGCTTTCTTT
TRBJ2-1,TRBV10-2,.,CASPLAFSYNEQFF,TGCGCCAGCCCCCTGGCTTTCTCCTACAATGAGCAGTTCTTC
TRBJ2-7,TRBV27,.,CASRTFGTRTYEQYF,TGTGCCAGCAGAACCTTTGGGACAAGGACCTACGAGCAGTACTTC
TRBJ2-1,TRBV11-3,TRBD2,CASSSSGRRSYNEQFF,TGTGCCAGCAGCTCTAGCGGGAGGCGCTCCTACAATGAGCAGTTCTTC
TRBJ2-5,TRBV7-9,TRBD1,CASSPGTGDQETQYF,TGTGCCAGCAGCCCGGGAACAGGGGACCAAGAGACCCAGTACTTC
TRBJ2-3,TRBV18,.,CASSPGDTNTQYF,TGTGCCAGCTCACCCGGGGATACAAATACGCAGTATTTT
TRBJ2-3,TRBV11-2,TRBD2,CASSLGLAGLSTDTQYF,TGTGCCAGCAGCTTAGGGCTAGCGGGACTTAGCACAGATACGCAGTATTTT
TRBJ2-1,TRBV4-3,TRBD2,CASSQTPGLAGGAYNEQFF,TGCGCCAGCAGCCAAACCCCGGGACTAGCGGGAGGAGCCTACAATGAGCAGTTCTTC
TRBJ2-1,TRBV7-9,.,CASSPTGRSYNEQFF,TGTGCCAGCAGCCCGACAGGGAGGTCCTACAATGAGCAGTTCTTC
TRBJ2-7,TRBV5-1,TRBD2,CASSFGLAGYEQYF,TGCGCCAGCAGCTTCGGACTAGCGGGCTACGAGCAGTACTTC
TRBJ1-1,TRBV25-1,.,CASSEWLGTEAFF,TGTGCCAGCAGTGAATGGCTCGGGACTGAAGCTTTCTTT
TRBJ1-5,TRBV18,.,CASSPSGRQGNQPQHF,TGTGCCAGCTCACCATCTGGGAGGCAGGGTAATCAGCCCCAGCATTTT
TRBJ2-1,TRBV27,.,CASSLEGERYNEQFF,TGTGCCAGCAGTTTAGAGGGTGAGCGCTACAATGAGCAGTTCTTC
TRBJ1-5,TRBV5-4,TRBD1,CASSLAGTGNQPQHF,TGTGCCAGCAGCTTGGCCGGGACAGGGAACCAGCCCCAGCATTTT
TRBJ1-2,TRBV19,.,CASSSWTANYGYTF,TGTGCCAGTAGTTCATGGACAGCTAACTATGGCTACACCTTC
TRBJ1-1,TRBV5-1,.,CASQGPTPNTEAFF,TGCGCCAGCCAGGGCCCAACACCCAACACTGAAGCTTTCTTT
TRBJ1-2,TRBV28,.,CASSRQDSNYGYTF,TGTGCCAGCAGCCGGCAAGACAGTAACTATGGCTACACCTTC
TRBJ2-2,TRBV12-5,TRBD1,CASGPETGGYTGELFF,TGTGCTAGTGGTCCCGAGACAGGGGGATACACCGGGGAGCTGTTTTTT
TRBJ1-4,TRBV7-9,TRBD1,CASSQGQGADEKLFF,TGTGCCAGCAGCCAAGGACAGGGGGCCGATGAAAAACTGTTTTTT
TRBJ2-7,TRBV27,.,CATPYSIDRAGEQYF,TGTGCCACCCCGTATTCTATCGACAGAGCCGGCGAGCAGTACTTC
TRBJ2-1,TRBV7-3,.,CASSSAPVGGNEQFF,TGTGCCAGCAGCTCCGCGCCCGTCGGGGGTAATGAGCAGTTCTTC
TRBJ2-7,TRBV19,.,CASRNPGESSYEQYF,TGTGCCAGTCGCAATCCAGGGGAAAGCTCCTACGAGCAGTACTTC
TRBJ2-3,TRBV10-3,.,CAISSRSSTDTQYF,TGTGCCATCAGTTCACGGTCTAGCACAGATACGCAGTATTTT
TRBJ2-3,TRBV5-1,.,CASPLADRPSTTDTQYF,TGCGCCAGCCCCTTAGCCGATAGGCCGAGCACCACAGATACGCAGTATTTT
TRBJ2-7,TRBV11-2,.,CASRAMDYTYEQYF,TGTGCCAGCAGGGCTATGGACTACACCTACGAGCAGTACTTC
TRBJ2-1,TRBV27,.,CASSLRLFSYNEQFF,TGTGCCAGCAGTTTACGTCTGTTCTCCTACAATGAGCAGTTCTTC